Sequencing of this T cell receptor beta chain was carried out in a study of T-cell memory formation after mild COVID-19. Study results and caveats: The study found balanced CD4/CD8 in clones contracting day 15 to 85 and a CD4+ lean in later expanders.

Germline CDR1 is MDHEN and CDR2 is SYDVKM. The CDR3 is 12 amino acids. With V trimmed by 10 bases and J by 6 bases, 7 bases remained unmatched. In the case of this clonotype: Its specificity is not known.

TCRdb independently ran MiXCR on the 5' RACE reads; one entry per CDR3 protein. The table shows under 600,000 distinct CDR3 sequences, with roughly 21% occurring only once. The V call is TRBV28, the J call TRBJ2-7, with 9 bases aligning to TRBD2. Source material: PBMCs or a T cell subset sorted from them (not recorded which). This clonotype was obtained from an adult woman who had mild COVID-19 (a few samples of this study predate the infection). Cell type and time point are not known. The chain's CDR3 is CATIAGVGEQYF. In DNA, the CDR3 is TGTGCCACCATAGCGGGAGTGGGCGAGCAGTACTTC.